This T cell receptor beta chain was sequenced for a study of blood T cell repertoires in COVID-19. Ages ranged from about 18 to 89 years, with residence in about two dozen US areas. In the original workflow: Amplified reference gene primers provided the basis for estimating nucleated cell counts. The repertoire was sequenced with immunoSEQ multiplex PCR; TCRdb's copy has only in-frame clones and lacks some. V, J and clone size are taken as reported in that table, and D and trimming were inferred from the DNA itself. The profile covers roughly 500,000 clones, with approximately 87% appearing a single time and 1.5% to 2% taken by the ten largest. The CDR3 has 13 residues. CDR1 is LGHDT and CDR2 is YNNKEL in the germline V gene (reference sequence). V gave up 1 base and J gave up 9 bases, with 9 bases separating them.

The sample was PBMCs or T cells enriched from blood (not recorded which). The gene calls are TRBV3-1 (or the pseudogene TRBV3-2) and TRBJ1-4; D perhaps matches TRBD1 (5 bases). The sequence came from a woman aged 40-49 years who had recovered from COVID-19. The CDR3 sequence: CASSQGSGKKLFF. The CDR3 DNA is TGTGCCAGCAGCCAAGGGTCAGGGAAAAAACTGTTTTTT.